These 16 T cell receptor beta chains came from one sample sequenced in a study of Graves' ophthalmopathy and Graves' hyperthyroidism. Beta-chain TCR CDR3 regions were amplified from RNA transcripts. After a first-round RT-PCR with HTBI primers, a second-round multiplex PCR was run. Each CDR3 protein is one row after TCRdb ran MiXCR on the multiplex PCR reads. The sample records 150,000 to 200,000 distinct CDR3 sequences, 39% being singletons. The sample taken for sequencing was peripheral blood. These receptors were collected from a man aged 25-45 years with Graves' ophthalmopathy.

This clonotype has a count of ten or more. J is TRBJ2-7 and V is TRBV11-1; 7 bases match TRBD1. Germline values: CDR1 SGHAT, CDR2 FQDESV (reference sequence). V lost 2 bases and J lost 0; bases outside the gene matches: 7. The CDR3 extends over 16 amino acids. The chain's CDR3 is CASSLPTGEVSYEQYF. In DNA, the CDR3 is TGTGCCAGCAGCTTACCCACAGGGGAAGTCTCCTACGAGCAGTACTTC.

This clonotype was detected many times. The CDR3 spells CASSLIAGAPYEQYF. The CDR3 DNA is TGTGCCAGCAGCTTGATAGCGGGAGCTCCCTACGAGCAGTACTTC. The chain links TRBV7-9 to TRBJ2-7, with TRBD2 matching 9 bases. The length of the CDR3 is 15 residues. V shed 3 bases and J 2 bases; nucleotides not matched to a gene: 5. Per germline, CDR1 SEHNR and CDR2 FQNEAQ (reference sequence). The whole variable domain, filled in from reference TRBV7-9 and TRBJ2-7, reads DTGVSQNPRHKITKRGQNVTFRCDPISEHNRLYWYRQTLGQGPEFLTYFQNEAQLEKSRLLSDRFSAERPKGSFSTLEIQRTEQGDSAMYLCASSLIAGAPYEQYFGPGTRLTVT.

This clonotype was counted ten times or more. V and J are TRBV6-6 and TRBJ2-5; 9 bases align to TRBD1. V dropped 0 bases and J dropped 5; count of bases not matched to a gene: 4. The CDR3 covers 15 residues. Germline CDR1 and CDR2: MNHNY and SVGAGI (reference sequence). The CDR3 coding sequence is TGTGCCAGCAGTTACTCGACAGGGGGGCGGGAGACCCAGTACTTC. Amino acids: CASSYSTGGRETQYF.

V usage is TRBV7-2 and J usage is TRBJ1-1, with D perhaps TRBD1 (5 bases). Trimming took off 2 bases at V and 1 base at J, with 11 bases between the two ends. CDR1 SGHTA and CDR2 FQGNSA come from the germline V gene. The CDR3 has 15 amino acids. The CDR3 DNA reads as TGTGCCAGCAGCTTATACCCCGGACAGAACACTGAAGCTTTCTTT. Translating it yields CASSLYPGQNTEAFF.

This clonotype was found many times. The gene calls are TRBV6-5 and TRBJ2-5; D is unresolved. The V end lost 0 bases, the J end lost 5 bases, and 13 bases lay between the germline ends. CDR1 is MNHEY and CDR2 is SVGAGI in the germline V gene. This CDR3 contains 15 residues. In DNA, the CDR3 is TGTGCCAGCAGTTACTCGATAAAGGGCTGGGAGACCCAGTACTTC. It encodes CASSYSIKGWETQYF.

CDR3 sequence: CASNERAGGYEQYF. The CDR3 DNA is TGTGCCAGCAACGAGCGGGCGGGAGGGTACGAGCAGTACTTC. The chain carries TRBV6-1 and TRBJ2-7, with 9 bases that match TRBD2. Germline CDR1 reads MNHNS; CDR2 reads SASEGT. The CDR3 covers 14 residues. J gave up 4 bases and V 7 bases, and 8 bases lay outside the gene matches.

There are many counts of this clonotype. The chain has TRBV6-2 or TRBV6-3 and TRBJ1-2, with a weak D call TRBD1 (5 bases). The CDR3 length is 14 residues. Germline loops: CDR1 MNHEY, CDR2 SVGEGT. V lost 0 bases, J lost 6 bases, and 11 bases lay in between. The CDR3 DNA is TGTGCCAGCAGTTACTCAGAGGGGTTGGATGGCTACACCTTC. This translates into CASSYSEGLDGYTF.

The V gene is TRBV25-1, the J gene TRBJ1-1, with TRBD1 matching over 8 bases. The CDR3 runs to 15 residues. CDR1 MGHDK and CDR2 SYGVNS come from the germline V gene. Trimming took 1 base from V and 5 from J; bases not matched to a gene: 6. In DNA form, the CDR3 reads TGTGCCAGCAGTGAATTGGGCAGGGGGCTGACTGAAGCTTTCTTT. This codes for CASSELGRGLTEAFF.

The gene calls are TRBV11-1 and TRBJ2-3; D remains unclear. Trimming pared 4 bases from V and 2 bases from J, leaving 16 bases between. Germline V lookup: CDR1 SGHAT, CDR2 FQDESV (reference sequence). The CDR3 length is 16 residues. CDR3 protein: CASSSLGKTDTDTQYF. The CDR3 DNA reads TGTGCCAGCAGCTCCCTAGGCAAGACGGACACAGATACGCAGTATTTT.

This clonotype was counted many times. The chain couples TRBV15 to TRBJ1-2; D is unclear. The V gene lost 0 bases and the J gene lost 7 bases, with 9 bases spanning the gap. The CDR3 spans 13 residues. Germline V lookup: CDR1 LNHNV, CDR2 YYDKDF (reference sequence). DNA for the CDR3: TGTGCCACCAGCAGAGAGACCCAAGTTGGCTACACCTTC. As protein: CATSRETQVGYTF.

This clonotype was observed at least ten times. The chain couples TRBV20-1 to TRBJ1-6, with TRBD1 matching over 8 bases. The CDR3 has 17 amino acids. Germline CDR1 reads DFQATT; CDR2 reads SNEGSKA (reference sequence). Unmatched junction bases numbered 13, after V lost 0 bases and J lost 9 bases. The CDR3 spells CSARDRIQGATSSPLHF. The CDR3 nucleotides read TGCAGTGCTAGAGACCGCATCCAGGGGGCAACGAGTTCACCCCTCCACTTT.

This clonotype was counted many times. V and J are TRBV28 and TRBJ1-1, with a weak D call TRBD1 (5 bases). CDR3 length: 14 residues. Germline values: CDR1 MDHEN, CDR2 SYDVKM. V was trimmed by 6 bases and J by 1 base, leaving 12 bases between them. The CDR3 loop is CASRGPGKNTEAFF. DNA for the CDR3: TGTGCCAGCAGGGGTCCAGGGAAGAACACTGAAGCTTTCTTT.

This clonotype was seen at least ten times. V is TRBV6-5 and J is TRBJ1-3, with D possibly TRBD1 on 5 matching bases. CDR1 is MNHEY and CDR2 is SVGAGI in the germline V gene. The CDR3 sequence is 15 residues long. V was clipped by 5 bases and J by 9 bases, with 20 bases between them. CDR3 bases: TGTGCCAGCAGTAGGGACGGCCGCCGCGGAGGCACCATATATTTT. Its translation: CASSRDGRRGGTIYF.

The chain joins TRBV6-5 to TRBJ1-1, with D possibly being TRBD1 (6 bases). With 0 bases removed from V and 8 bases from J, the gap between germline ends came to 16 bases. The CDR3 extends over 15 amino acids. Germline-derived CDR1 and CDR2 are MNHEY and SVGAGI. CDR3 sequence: CASSYSPTGQQEAFF. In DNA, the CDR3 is TGTGCCAGCAGTTACTCGCCGACTGGACAGCAAGAAGCTTTCTTT.

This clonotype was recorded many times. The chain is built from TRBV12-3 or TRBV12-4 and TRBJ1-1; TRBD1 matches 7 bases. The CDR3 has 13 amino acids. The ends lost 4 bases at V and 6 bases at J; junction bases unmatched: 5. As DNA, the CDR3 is TGTGCCAGCAGTTACATTACAGGGGCTGAAGCTTTCTTT. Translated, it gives CASSYITGAEAFF.

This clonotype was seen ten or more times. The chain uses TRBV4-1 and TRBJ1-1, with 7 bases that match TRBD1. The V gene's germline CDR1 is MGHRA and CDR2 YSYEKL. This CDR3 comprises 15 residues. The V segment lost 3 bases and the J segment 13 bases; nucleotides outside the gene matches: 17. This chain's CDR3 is CASSHDQQGSYLSFF. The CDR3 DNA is TGCGCCAGCAGCCACGATCAACAGGGGTCCTATTTAAGTTTCTTT.